This TCR beta chain was sequenced during a study of technical replicates of blood from a few donors. Sequenced by immunoSEQ multiplex PCR; TCRdb stores in-frame clones only, minus some. The repertoire has roughly 80,000 clones, approximately 93% of them found once; the top ten carry 0.35% to 0.45%. V was cut by 2 bases and J by 8 bases, with 16 bases left in between. In germline, CDR1 is SGDLS, CDR2 YYNGEE. The CDR3 covers 14 residues. The chain links TRBV9 to TRBJ1-2; TRBD1 might be the D (5 bases). What was sequenced was T cells isolated from PBMCs. The clonotype was recovered from a human donor in good health. The CDR3 DNA reads as TGTGCCAGCAGCGTTATGACAGTGGATGACGGCTACACCTTC. As protein: CASSVMTVDDGYTF.